What follows are 32 T cell receptor beta chains derived from one specimen sequenced in a study of cytomegalovirus exposure and HLA in healthy donors (dated by TCRdb to the late 2010s). Library method: the immunoSEQ multiplex PCR assay. For the multiplex PCR, a mixture combining 60 forward primers for TCR Vbeta segments and 13 reverse primers for TCR Jbeta segments was used. TCRdb stores this immuneACCESS table with in-frame sequences only. Part of the clones is absent; in the studies checked, under half of the shortfall reflects unresolved V genes, and no reason is known for the rest. In this sample the table shows some 71,000 clones, around 76% of which occur a single time. The top ten clonotypes cover about a fifth of the sample. What was sequenced was PBMCs. The origin of the receptors is a woman aged 30 to 39 in good health and CMV-seropositive.

V gene TRBV10-3 combines with J gene TRBJ2-7, with 8 bases lining up with TRBD1. This CDR3 comprises 13 residues. Germline values: CDR1 ENHRY, CDR2 SYGVKD. V dropped 10 bases and J dropped 7; count of bases not matched to a gene: 12. This chain's CDR3 is CATRQGLDREQYF. As DNA, the CDR3 is TGTGCCACCAGACAGGGGTTAGACCGGGAGCAGTACTTC.

This clone has a handful of counts. The chain uses TRBV25-1 and TRBJ1-5; D call uncertain. The CDR3 totals 15 residues. Germline V CDR1 and CDR2: MGHDK, SYGVNS. The V gene lost 3 bases and the J gene lost 2 bases, with 11 bases spanning the gap. CDR3 in amino acids: CASSDGFDGNQPQHF. The CDR3 region has the DNA TGTGCCAGCAGTGACGGGTTCGATGGCAATCAGCCCCAGCATTTT.

This chain links TRBV7-2 with TRBJ2-7; tentatively, D is TRBD2 (6 bases). Looked up from germline, CDR1 is SGHTA and CDR2 is FQGNSA. With 5 bases removed from V and 4 bases from J, the gap between germline ends came to 12 bases. This CDR3 region has 13 residues. The CDR3 is CASSAGREYEQYF. DNA for the CDR3: TGTGCCAGCAGCGCCGGACGGGAGTACGAGCAGTACTTC.

The chain is built from TRBV7-6 and TRBJ2-5, with 7 bases identical to TRBD1. In germline, CDR1 is SGHVS, CDR2 FNYEAQ. V gave up 5 bases and J gave up 1 base; unmatched junction bases: 4. The CDR3 contains 14 residues. The chain's CDR3 is CASSDRDSQETQYF. The DNA of the CDR3 is TGTGCCAGCAGCGACCGGGACAGCCAAGAGACCCAGTACTTC.

V is TRBV6-1 and J is TRBJ2-2; 9 positions agree with TRBD2. Trimming took 4 bases from V and 4 from J; bases not matched to a gene: 4. From germline, CDR1 is MNHNS and CDR2 SASEGT. The CDR3 contains 15 residues. CDR3 coding DNA: TGTGCCAGCAGTGTGAAAGCGGGAGGCACCGGGGAGCTGTTTTTT. Translating it yields CASSVKAGGTGELFF.

V gene TRBV7-9 combines with J gene TRBJ2-1; 7 nucleotides match TRBD1. Germline CDR1 and CDR2: SEHNR and FQNEAQ (reference sequence). V shed 5 bases, J shed 4 bases, and the junction held 11 bases outside the gene matches. CDR3 length: 16 amino acids. Here the CDR3 DNA reads TGTGCCAGCAGCCCAAGGACAGGAGAAGGATACAATGAGCAGTTCTTC. It codes for CASSPRTGEGYNEQFF.

The chain employs TRBV7-2 and TRBJ1-1, with TRBD1 identical over 8 bases. V lost 1 base and J lost 10; bases outside the gene matches: 5. CDR3 length: 13 residues. Germline lookup yields CDR1 SGHTA and CDR2 FQGNSA. CDR3 nucleotides: TGTGCCAGCAGCTTAGGGACAGGGTCCCGAGCTTTCTTT. Translation gives CASSLGTGSRAFF.

This clone was counted a few times. This chain's CDR3 is CASSSRHGEKLFF. DNA of the CDR3: TGTGCCAGCAGCTCCCGACACGGTGAAAAACTGTTTTTT. V gene TRBV7-2 combines with J gene TRBJ1-4; D unresolved. The germline V and J ends were trimmed by 4 bases and 7 bases, with 10 bases remaining between them. CDR3 length: 13 amino acids. The germline CDR1 and CDR2 sequences are SGHTA and FQGNSA.

This chain joins TRBV2 and TRBJ1-2; D might be TRBD1 (6 bases). The CDR3 runs 13 residues. With 3 bases removed from V and 7 bases from J, the gap between germline ends came to 12 bases. Looked up from germline, CDR1 is SNHLY and CDR2 is FYNNEI. The CDR3 spells CASSDWGRSGYTF. CDR3 bases: TGTGCCAGCAGTGACTGGGGGCGTAGTGGCTACACCTTC. Combining the CDR3 with reference TRBV2 and TRBJ1-2 gives the whole variable domain EPEVTQTPSHQVTQMGQEVILRCVPISNHLYFYWYRQILGQKVEFLVSFYNNEISEKSEIFDDQFSVERPDGSNFTLKIRSTKLEDSAMYFCASSDWGRSGYTFGSGTRLTVV.

The chain joins TRBV6-1 to TRBJ2-2; 9 bases match TRBD2. Looked up from germline, CDR1 is MNHNS and CDR2 is SASEGT. V was pared by 1 base and J by 6 bases, with 0 bases of the junction left unmatched. The CDR3 covers 14 residues. CDR3 coding DNA: TGTGCCAGCAGTGAAGTAGCGGGAGCCGGGGAGCTGTTTTTT. It is translated as CASSEVAGAGELFF.

J is TRBJ2-7 and V is TRBV10-1; tentative D call: TRBD2 (5 bases). Germline V CDR1 and CDR2: WNHNN, SYGVQD (reference sequence). V was shortened by 3 bases and J by 4 bases, with 16 bases between the two germline ends. The CDR3 contains 15 residues. The CDR3 coding sequence is TGCGCCAGCAGTGAAGGCCCCGGGGAGCCTTACGAGCAGTACTTC. This codes for CASSEGPGEPYEQYF.

This rearrangement joins TRBV5-4 to TRBJ2-3; D might be TRBD2 (5 bases). This CDR3 region has 13 residues. Between the trimmed V and J ends, which lost 3 bases and 8 bases, there was a span of 13 bases. Germline V gives CDR1 SGHNT, CDR2 YYREEE (reference sequence). CDR3 loop: CASSSRLRGTQYF. The CDR3 DNA reads TGTGCCAGCAGCTCCAGACTACGTGGTACGCAGTATTTT. The full variable domain, with the rest looked up from reference TRBV5-4 and TRBJ2-3, is ETGVTQSPTHLIKTRGQQVTLRCSSQSGHNTVSWYQQALGQGPQFIFQYYREEENGRGNFPPRFSGLQFPNYSSELNVNALELDDSALYLCASSSRLRGTQYFGPGTRLTVL.

The V gene is TRBV29-1, the J gene TRBJ1-4, with 8 positions matching TRBD1. CDR1 SQVTM and CDR2 ANQGSEA come from the germline V gene. The length of the CDR3 is 12 residues. After removal of 8 bases from V and 6 bases from J, the junction contained 5 bases not matched to a gene. The CDR3 DNA reads TGCAGCTTCCAGGACAGGGATGAAAAACTGTTTTTT. Its translation: CSFQDRDEKLFF.

V usage is TRBV28 and J usage is TRBJ2-2; 9 nucleotides match TRBD2. J lost 5 bases, V lost 5 bases, and 6 bases had no gene match. Germline-derived CDR1 and CDR2 are MDHEN and SYDVKM. The CDR3 loop spans 15 amino acids. DNA of the CDR3: TGTGCCAGCAGTGGGCTAGCGGGAAAGACCGGGGAGCTGTTTTTT. Translated: CASSGLAGKTGELFF.

V gene TRBV29-1 combines with J gene TRBJ2-7; D ambiguous. V lost 3 bases and J lost 1, with 7 bases in between. This CDR3 comprises 12 residues. Germline lookup yields CDR1 SQVTM and CDR2 ANQGSEA. Here the CDR3 reads CSVESHSYEQYF. The DNA of the CDR3 is TGCAGCGTTGAGAGTCATTCCTACGAGCAGTACTTC.

The V and J genes are TRBV4-3 and TRBJ1-3, with 7 bases lining up with TRBD1. The CDR3 is 16 residues long. Germline V lookup: CDR1 LGHNA, CDR2 YSLEER. Trimming at V came to 5 bases and at J to 4 bases, leaving 11 bases not matched to a gene. The CDR3 sequence: CASSVFTGVSGNTIYF. DNA for the CDR3: TGCGCCAGCAGCGTATTTACAGGGGTCTCAGGAAACACCATATATTTT.

The chain joins TRBV9 to TRBJ2-3; D is perhaps TRBD2 (6 bases). The germline gives CDR1 SGDLS, CDR2 YYNGEE. This CDR3 is built from 14 residues. The ends were cut back, 2 bases at V and 6 bases at J, with 13 bases in the middle. This chain's CDR3 is CASSVSGPGDTQYF. CDR3 nucleotides: TGTGCCAGCAGCGTTAGCGGCCCGGGCGATACGCAGTATTTT.

This clone was detected only a few times. The chain combines TRBV27 with TRBJ2-5; 8 bases align to TRBD1. J was trimmed by 3 bases and V by 11 bases; bases with no gene match: 2. CDR3 size: 11 residues. Germline lookup yields CDR1 MNHEY and CDR2 SMNVEV (reference sequence). This CDR3 reads CAAGGEETQYF. The CDR3 DNA reads TGTGCCGCAGGGGGCGAAGAGACCCAGTACTTC.

This clone was detected only once. The chain couples TRBV6-1 to TRBJ2-2; TRBD2 matches at 8 bases. This CDR3 spans 17 amino acids. Trimming at V came to 3 bases and at J to 9 bases, leaving 15 bases not matched to a gene. Germline CDR1 is MNHNS and CDR2 is SASEGT. The CDR3 here is CASSDPGSGGRSRELFF. CDR3 coding DNA: TGTGCCAGCAGTGATCCCGGGAGCGGGGGTAGATCCAGGGAGCTGTTTTTT.

V gene TRBV2 combines with J gene TRBJ1-5; maybe TRBD1 (5 bases). The CDR3 loop spans 15 amino acids. The germline V and J ends were trimmed by 5 bases and 2 bases, with 13 bases remaining between them. Germline assignment: CDR1 SNHLY and CDR2 FYNNEI. CDR3 bases: TGTGCCAGCAGTCAAGACGGACAAGGCAATCAGCCCCAGCATTTT. It codes for CASSQDGQGNQPQHF.

The genes are TRBV20-1 and TRBJ2-1; unclear D gene. CDR3 length equals 11 residues. Germline values: CDR1 DFQATT, CDR2 SNEGSKA (reference sequence). Between the trimmed V and J ends, which lost 0 bases and 8 bases, there was a span of 5 bases. The CDR3 DNA follows: TGCAGTGCTAGAGATCAGGATGAGCAGTTCTTC. This sequence encodes CSARDQDEQFF.

This chain uses TRBV9 with TRBJ1-3, with D maybe TRBD1 (6 bases). This CDR3 has 15 amino acids. Per the germline V gene, CDR1 is SGDLS and CDR2 is YYNGEE. Deletions cut 3 bases from V and 5 bases from J, with 15 bases between. The CDR3 here is CASSDARGGRNTIYF. As DNA, the CDR3 is TGTGCCAGCAGCGACGCCCGGGGGGGCAGAAACACCATATATTTT. Based on the CDR3 plus reference TRBV9 and TRBJ1-3, the full variable domain is DSGVTQTPKHLITATGQRVTLRCSPRSGDLSVYWYQQSLDQGLQFLIQYYNGEERAKGNILERFSAQQFPDLHSELNLSSLELGDSALYFCASSDARGGRNTIYFGEGSWLTVV.

This chain connects TRBV28 to TRBJ2-1, with 10 bases identical to TRBD2. CDR3 length equals 15 residues. The V gene end was trimmed by 3 bases and the J gene end by 7 bases; junction bases not matched to a gene: 6. Germline values: CDR1 MDHEN, CDR2 SYDVKM. CDR3 loop: CASSFGLAGANEQFF. The CDR3 region has the DNA TGTGCCAGCAGTTTCGGGCTAGCGGGAGCAAATGAGCAGTTCTTC.

V usage is TRBV6-5 and J usage is TRBJ2-1; 15 bases align to TRBD2. Germline V gives CDR1 MNHEY, CDR2 SVGAGI. The V segment lost 2 bases and the J segment 6 bases; nucleotides outside the gene matches: 2. The CDR3 runs 16 residues. The CDR3: CASSYRTSGRGNEQFF. CDR3 DNA: TGTGCCAGCAGTTACCGGACTAGCGGGAGGGGCAATGAGCAGTTCTTC.

This clone was found a few times. This chain connects TRBV7-2 to TRBJ1-5, with 9 bases identical to TRBD1. Trimming cost V 1 base and J 6 bases; bases outside gene matches: 4. Germline V gives CDR1 SGHTA, CDR2 FQGNSA. The CDR3 runs to 15 residues. The CDR3 spells CASSLGGTGTQPQHF. In DNA, the CDR3 is TGTGCCAGCAGCTTAGGGGGGACAGGGACTCAGCCCCAGCATTTT.

This chain links TRBV6-6 with TRBJ1-2; 9 positions agree with TRBD1. V dropped 7 bases and J dropped 4; count of bases not matched to a gene: 7. From germline, CDR1 is MNHNY and CDR2 SVGAGI (reference sequence). This CDR3 is 14 amino acids long. This CDR3 is CASTAQGASYGYTF. CDR3 DNA: TGTGCCAGCACCGCACAGGGGGCGAGCTATGGCTACACCTTC.

The V gene is TRBV6-5, the J gene TRBJ1-1; 7 bases are shared with TRBD1. The CDR3 consists of 14 residues. The V gene's germline CDR1 is MNHEY and CDR2 SVGAGI. J lost 0 bases, V lost 4 bases, and 2 bases had no gene match. The CDR3 sequence: CASSSTGVNTEAFF. In DNA form, the CDR3 reads TGTGCCAGCAGTTCCACAGGGGTGAACACTGAAGCTTTCTTT.

The gene calls are TRBV19 and TRBJ2-1, with 8 bases identical to TRBD2. The CDR3 runs to 12 residues. Germline V gene sequence: CDR1 LNHDA, CDR2 SQIVND (reference sequence). V lost 6 bases, J lost 9 bases, and 4 bases stayed unmatched. CDR3 coding DNA: TGTGCCAGTAGCTCGCGGGAGGCTGAGCAGTTCTTC. Translation gives CASSSREAEQFF.

This sequence joins TRBV10-3 and TRBJ1-5, with D uncertain. V was cut by 11 bases and J by 3 bases, with 14 bases left in between. CDR3 length: 13 amino acids. Germline V lookup: CDR1 ENHRY, CDR2 SYGVKD. CDR3 nucleotides: TGTGCCTCCCAGGCAGTCCACAATCAGCCCCAGCATTTT. This encodes CASQAVHNQPQHF.

This clone has only one observation. CDR3 residues: CAISGLSSDTQYF. The CDR3, as DNA: TGTGCCATCAGCGGACTATCCTCAGATACGCAGTATTTT. The rearrangement joins TRBV10-3 to TRBJ2-3; maybe TRBD2 (6 bases). Germline V CDR1 and CDR2: ENHRY, SYGVKD. The CDR3 has 13 amino acids. The germline V and J ends were trimmed by 6 bases and 4 bases, with 11 bases remaining between them.

Here the CDR3 reads CASSLNTGTQPQHF. DNA for the CDR3: TGTGCCAGCAGCCTTAATACAGGGACTCAGCCCCAGCATTTT. The chain joins TRBV7-9 to TRBJ1-5, with D tentatively TRBD1 (6 bases). This CDR3 has 14 residues. The germline V gene has CDR1 SEHNR and CDR2 FQNEAQ (reference sequence). V gave up 5 bases and J gave up 6 bases, with 14 bases separating them.

The DNA for the CDR3 is TGTGCCAGCAGTACAGGGGCCCTACCGGGAGTGGGCTACGAGCAGTACTTC. Protein: CASSTGALPGVGYEQYF. The V call is TRBV7-8, the J call TRBJ2-7, with D perhaps matching TRBD1 (7 bases). V lost 6 bases, J lost 3 bases, and 24 bases lay in between. The CDR3 spans 17 residues. The germline CDR1 and CDR2 sequences are SGHVS and FQNEAQ.